This entry lists 30 T cell receptor beta chains sequenced from one sample in a study of T cells in localized non-small cell lung cancer. The assay was immunoSEQ multiplex PCR, and TCRdb's table has in-frame clones only and misses some. This sample yields tens of thousands of clones, of which 80% to 90% are seen a single time; about 20% belongs to the top ten. The source material was PBMCs, sampled before any cancer treatment. Every receptor here comes from a man aged 35 to 69 with stage II squamous cell lung carcinoma.

The V call is TRBV6-4, the J call TRBJ1-2; D unresolved. The CDR3 runs 12 residues. The germline gives CDR1 MRHNA, CDR2 SNTAGT. Trimming left V 7 bases short and J 8 bases short, with 14 bases between. In DNA form, the CDR3 reads TGTGCCAGCAACGAGGAATTAGAAGGCTACACCTTC. As protein: CASNEELEGYTF.

This chain links TRBV18 with TRBJ1-4; perhaps TRBD1 as D (5 bases). In germline, CDR1 is KGHSH, CDR2 LQKENI. Trimming took off 3 bases at V and 0 bases at J, with 14 bases between the two ends. The length of the CDR3 is 17 residues. In DNA form, the CDR3 reads TGTGCCAGCTCACCTCAGGGTCGGTATGCAACTAATGAAAAACTGTTTTTT. Translation: CASSPQGRYATNEKLFF.

The chain combines TRBV18 with TRBJ2-6; TRBD1 matches at 7 bases. Germline CDR1 is KGHSH and CDR2 is LQKENI. Trimming cost V 4 bases and J 5 bases; bases outside gene matches: 8. The CDR3 length is 16 residues. CDR3 bases: TGTGCCAGCTCACGTTGCCGGGACAGTCGGGCCAACGTCCTGACTTTC. Translating it yields CASSRCRDSRANVLTF.

In DNA, the CDR3 is TGTGCCAGCAGTGAAGCGAGCAGGGCAACCGGGGAGCTGTTTTTT. As protein: CASSEASRATGELFF. This chain connects TRBV6-1 to TRBJ2-2; D might be TRBD1 (5 bases). The CDR3 is made up of 15 amino acids. The germline gives CDR1 MNHNS, CDR2 SASEGT. V gave up 0 bases and J gave up 5 bases, with 10 bases separating them.

This chain links TRBV7-3 with TRBJ1-1; D uncertain. CDR3 length: 10 amino acids. The germline gives CDR1 SGHTA, CDR2 FQGTGA. CDR3 sequence reads: CASRGTEAFF. As DNA, the CDR3 is TGTGCAAGTCGGGGAACTGAAGCTTTCTTT.

The V call is TRBV15, the J call TRBJ2-7; possibly TRBD2 for D (6 bases). From germline, CDR1 is LNHNV and CDR2 YYDKDF (reference sequence). CDR3 size: 15 residues. V lost 0 bases to trimming and J lost 4 bases, with 13 bases between them. The CDR3 loop is CATSRDQAGGYEQYF. CDR3 bases: TGTGCCACCAGCAGAGATCAAGCCGGGGGTTACGAGCAGTACTTC.

V usage is TRBV6-6 and J usage is TRBJ2-7, with a tentative D call TRBD2 (7 bases). Germline lookup yields CDR1 MNHNY and CDR2 SVGAGI (reference sequence). The CDR3 sequence is 15 residues long. V dropped 2 bases and J dropped 5 bases, with 16 bases sitting between them. CDR3 loop: CASSYPGEGVHEQYF. The CDR3 DNA is TGTGCCAGCAGTTACCCCGGGGAGGGGGTCCACGAGCAGTACTTC.

V is TRBV27 and J is TRBJ2-3, with a tentative D call TRBD2 (7 bases). The CDR3 totals 16 residues. The V end was cut by 6 bases, the J end by 0 bases, with 16 bases between. The V gene's germline CDR1 is MNHEY and CDR2 SMNVEV (reference sequence). CDR3 sequence reads: CASRPLGGQSTDTQYF. DNA for the CDR3: TGTGCCAGCAGACCCCTCGGGGGGCAAAGCACAGATACGCAGTATTTT.

This sequence joins TRBV4-1 and TRBJ2-3; D unclear. V dropped 4 bases and J dropped 2 bases, with 7 bases sitting between them. Germline V gene sequence: CDR1 MGHRA, CDR2 YSYEKL. The CDR3 spans 13 residues. As DNA, the CDR3 is TGCGCCAGCAGCCCCCGAAACACAGATACGCAGTATTTT. Translated: CASSPRNTDTQYF.

This clone came up once. The gene calls are TRBV6-5 and TRBJ1-3; D unresolved. Germline V gives CDR1 MNHEY, CDR2 SVGAGI. The CDR3 sequence is 15 residues long. V was clipped by 2 bases and J by 0 bases, with 8 bases between them. CDR3 nucleotides: TGTGCCAGCAGTTACGGGTTCCCCTCTGGAAACACCATATATTTT. It encodes CASSYGFPSGNTIYF.

The sample holds one count of this clone. CDR3: CASSVGTGGSTEAFF. In nucleotides, the CDR3 is TGTGCCAGCAGCGTTGGGACAGGGGGTAGCACTGAAGCTTTCTTT. This chain uses TRBV7-6 with TRBJ1-1; TRBD1 agrees at 11 bases. Germline lookup yields CDR1 SGHVS and CDR2 FNYEAQ. V shed 5 bases, J shed 4 bases, and the junction held 6 bases outside the gene matches. The CDR3 is made up of 15 amino acids.

V and J are TRBV11-2 and TRBJ2-1; 10 bases are shared with TRBD2. Looked up from germline, CDR1 is SGHAT and CDR2 is FQNNGV. This CDR3 contains 16 residues. With 0 bases clipped from V and 7 bases from J, the junction kept 6 bases outside the gene matches. CDR3 sequence: CASSLEASGSRNEQFF. Written as DNA, the CDR3 is TGTGCCAGCAGCTTAGAGGCTAGCGGGAGTCGGAATGAGCAGTTCTTC.

This clone was observed once. The sample has other DNA sequences that encode this CDR3 too. The J gene is TRBJ2-3, the V gene TRBV6-1; 8 bases align to TRBD1. This CDR3 comprises 15 residues. Per the germline V gene, CDR1 is MNHNS and CDR2 is SASEGT. Germline trimming cut 5 bases from V and 0 bases from J; bases unmatched to any gene: 4. The CDR3: CASSQGALSTDTQYF. The CDR3 DNA sequence: TGTGCCAGCAGTCAGGGGGCTCTTAGCACAGATACGCAGTATTTT.

The rearrangement joins TRBV2 to TRBJ2-1; D unclear. Germline CDR1 reads SNHLY; CDR2 reads FYNNEI. V lost 11 bases, J lost 6 bases, and 11 bases lay in between. The CDR3 has 11 residues. The CDR3: CAVLGGNEQFF. CDR3 nucleotides: TGTGCCGTCCTTGGTGGCAATGAGCAGTTCTTC.

The genes are TRBV2 and TRBJ2-5, with 9 positions matching TRBD1. CDR3 length: 15 residues. V shed 6 bases and J 2 bases; nucleotides not matched to a gene: 7. Looked up from germline, CDR1 is SNHLY and CDR2 is FYNNEI. The CDR3 protein is CASRGGTGRQETQYF. The CDR3 DNA reads TGTGCCAGCAGAGGCGGGACAGGGAGGCAAGAGACCCAGTACTTC. The entire variable domain, with the rest obtained from reference TRBV2 and TRBJ2-5, is as follows: EPEVTQTPSHQVTQMGQEVILRCVPISNHLYFYWYRQILGQKVEFLVSFYNNEISEKSEIFDDQFSVERPDGSNFTLKIRSTKLEDSAMYFCASRGGTGRQETQYFGPGTRLLVL.

The J gene is TRBJ2-3, the V gene TRBV19; D could derive from TRBD1 or TRBD2 (5 bases each). V lost 10 bases, J lost 2 bases, and 19 bases lay in between. CDR3 size: 15 residues. Germline V CDR1 and CDR2: LNHDA, SQIVND (reference sequence). The CDR3 spells CATKTQGALTDTQYF. CDR3 nucleotide sequence: TGTGCCACTAAAACGCAGGGAGCCCTCACAGATACGCAGTATTTT. Filled out from reference TRBV19 and TRBJ2-3, the complete variable domain reads DGGITQSPKYLFRKEGQNVTLSCEQNLNHDAMYWYRQDPGQGLRLIYYSQIVNDFQKGDIAEGYSVSREKKESFPLTVTSAQKNPTAFYLCATKTQGALTDTQYFGPGTRLTVL.

The chain has TRBV30 and TRBJ2-7; the D call may be TRBD1 or TRBD2 (5 bases each). The V gene lost 7 bases and the J gene lost 1 base, with 11 bases spanning the gap. This CDR3 spans 12 amino acids. Germline CDR1 GTSNPN, CDR2 SVGIG (reference sequence). DNA of the CDR3: TGTGCCTTTTTAGGGGAGTCCTACGAGCAGTACTTC. This sequence encodes CAFLGESYEQYF. The variable domain in full, with the rest retrieved from reference TRBV30 and TRBJ2-7, is SQTIHQWPATLVQPVGSPLSLECTVEGTSNPNLYWYRQAAGRGLQLLFYSVGIGQISSEVPQNLSASRPQDRQFILSSKKLLLSDSGFYLCAFLGESYEQYFGPGTRLTVT.

The rearrangement joins TRBV5-1 to TRBJ2-1, with D perhaps TRBD1 (5 bases). CDR1 SGHRS and CDR2 YFSETQ come from the germline V gene. Trimming took off 0 bases at V and 10 bases at J, with 17 bases between the two ends. The CDR3 contains 15 residues. The CDR3 region has the DNA TGCGCCAGCAGCTTGGATCAGGGTGGTCTGGGAGAGCAGTTCTTC. The encoded protein is CASSLDQGGLGEQFF.

The chain couples TRBV18 to TRBJ2-3; 10 positions match TRBD2. Trimming removed 6 bases from V and 5 bases from J; junction bases left unmatched: 11. Germline CDR1 KGHSH, CDR2 LQKENI. The length of the CDR3 is 16 residues. The CDR3 DNA reads TGTGCCAGCTCCCCCGGGCTAGCGGGGGCGGGAGATACGCAGTATTTT. Translating it yields CASSPGLAGAGDTQYF.

This chain uses TRBV7-9 with TRBJ2-1; tentatively, D is TRBD2 (5 bases). Looked up from germline, CDR1 is SEHNR and CDR2 is FQNEAQ (reference sequence). There are 15 residues in the CDR3. The ends were cut back, 0 bases at V and 4 bases at J, with 10 bases in the middle. The DNA of the CDR3 is TGTGCCAGCAGCTTAGCGAGCAGCGGTTACAATGAGCAGTTCTTC. Amino acid sequence: CASSLASSGYNEQFF. Full variable domain (remainder filled in from reference TRBV7-9 and TRBJ2-1): DTGVSQNPRHKITKRGQNVTFRCDPISEHNRLYWYRQTLGQGPEFLTYFQNEAQLEKSRLLSDRFSAERPKGSFSTLEIQRTEQGDSAMYLCASSLASSGYNEQFFGPGTRLTVL.

The chain joins TRBV7-9 to TRBJ1-1; D possibly corresponds to TRBD1 (6 bases). V lost 2 bases to trimming and J lost 3 bases, with 13 bases between them. The CDR3 contains 15 residues. Germline CDR1 and CDR2: SEHNR and FQNEAQ (reference sequence). CDR3 sequence (DNA): TGTGCCAGCAGCTTACGGGGGGCCGGGGACACTGAAGCTTTCTTT. This gives the protein CASSLRGAGDTEAFF.

This clone was found a few times. The chain uses TRBV6-1 and TRBJ2-7; tentative D call: TRBD1 (6 bases). V shed 11 bases and J shed 2 bases, with 16 bases lying between them. Germline CDR1 MNHNS, CDR2 SASEGT. CDR3 length: 13 residues. CDR3 sequence (DNA): TGTGCCGGGGAGACGGACAGTACCTACGAGCAGTACTTC. Its translation is CAGETDSTYEQYF.

The chain joins TRBV16 to TRBJ1-3; D is uncertain. The germline V gene has CDR1 KGHSY and CDR2 FQNENV. The CDR3 extends over 16 amino acids. Trimming left V 0 bases short and J 4 bases short, with 13 bases between. DNA for the CDR3: TGTGCCAGCAGCCAATCTGAAGCCCATCAGGGAAACACCATATATTTT. It specifies CASSQSEAHQGNTIYF.

In this sample, this clone turned up a few times. This sequence joins TRBV25-1 and TRBJ2-2, with 11 bases aligning to TRBD2. This CDR3 spans 16 amino acids. The J segment lost 7 bases and the V segment lost 7 bases, leaving 11 bases of the junction unmatched. In germline, CDR1 is MGHDK, CDR2 SYGVNS. The CDR3 spells CASTKLAGDQGGELFF. For the CDR3, the DNA is TGTGCCAGCACTAAACTAGCGGGAGATCAGGGCGGGGAGCTGTTTTTT.

This clone showed up just once. V usage is TRBV5-1 and J usage is TRBJ1-1, with no clear D. In germline, CDR1 is SGHRS, CDR2 YFSETQ. V gave up 5 bases and J gave up 6 bases, with 17 bases separating them. This CDR3 spans 14 amino acids. The CDR3 region is CASRGSINVAEAFF. The CDR3 region has the DNA TGCGCCAGCAGAGGGTCGATCAACGTAGCTGAAGCTTTCTTT.

This clone was detected once. The chain combines TRBV5-6 with TRBJ1-2, with 7 positions matching TRBD1. The CDR3 totals 14 residues. Germline V gene data show CDR1 as SGHDT and CDR2 as YYEEEE. Trimming took 0 bases from V and 5 from J; bases not matched to a gene: 4. This CDR3 is CASSLGTGLYGYTF. The CDR3 region has the DNA TGTGCCAGCAGCTTGGGGACAGGCTTGTATGGCTACACCTTC.

The CDR3 DNA follows: TGCAGCGTTGCAGGGTACAATGGTGAAAAACTGTTTTTT. Its translation: CSVAGYNGEKLFF. The chain employs TRBV29-1 and TRBJ1-4; D is perhaps TRBD1 (5 bases). V was pared by 4 bases and J by 7 bases, with 13 bases between. Germline V CDR1 and CDR2: SQVTM, ANQGSEA. The CDR3 consists of 13 residues. The entire variable domain, with the rest obtained from reference TRBV29-1 and TRBJ1-4, is as follows: SAVISQKPSRDICQRGTSLTIQCQVDSQVTMMFWYRQQPGQSLTLIATANQGSEATYESGFVIDKFPISRPNLTFSTLTVSNMSPEDSSIYLCSVAGYNGEKLFFGSGTQLSVL.

This clone occurred a few times. V is TRBV5-5 and J is TRBJ2-1; possible D gene TRBD2, 6 bases. CDR3 size: 15 residues. Germline V gives CDR1 SGHKS, CDR2 YYEKEE (reference sequence). Trimming cost V 5 bases and J 7 bases, with 19 bases left between them. The CDR3 DNA is TGTGCCAGCAGATTGCCGGGACTTATAGGAAATGAGCAGTTCTTC. This codes for CASRLPGLIGNEQFF.

This clone was seen once. The chain has TRBV6-1 and TRBJ2-1; D is possibly TRBD1 (7 bases). CDR3 length equals 17 residues. The germline V gene has CDR1 MNHNS and CDR2 SASEGT. Trimming took 2 bases from V and 0 from J, leaving 14 bases between them. The CDR3 loop is CASSEWAGGFSYNEQFF. The CDR3 DNA reads as TGTGCCAGCAGTGAATGGGCAGGGGGGTTCTCCTACAATGAGCAGTTCTTC.

The chain joins TRBV7-9 to TRBJ2-3, with D hard to call. The CDR3 contains 12 residues. Trimming took off 4 bases at V and 9 bases at J, with 11 bases between the two ends. Per the germline V gene, CDR1 is SEHNR and CDR2 is FQNEAQ (reference sequence). The CDR3 nucleotides read TGTGCCAGCAGCTCGCAGGAGCTGACGCAGTATTTT. Encoded protein: CASSSQELTQYF.